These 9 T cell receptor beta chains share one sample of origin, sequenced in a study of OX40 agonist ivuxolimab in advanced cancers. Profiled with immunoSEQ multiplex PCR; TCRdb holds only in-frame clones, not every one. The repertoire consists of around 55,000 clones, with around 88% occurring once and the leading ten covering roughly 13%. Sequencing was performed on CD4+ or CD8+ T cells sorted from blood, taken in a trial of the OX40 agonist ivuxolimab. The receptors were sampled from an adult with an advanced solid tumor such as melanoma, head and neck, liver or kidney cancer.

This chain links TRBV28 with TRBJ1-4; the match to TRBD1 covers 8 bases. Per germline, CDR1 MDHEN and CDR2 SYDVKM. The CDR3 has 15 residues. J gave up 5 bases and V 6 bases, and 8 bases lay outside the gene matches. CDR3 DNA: TGTGCCAGCAGCCAAGCAGGGGGCGGGAATGAAAAACTGTTTTTT. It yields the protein CASSQAGGGNEKLFF. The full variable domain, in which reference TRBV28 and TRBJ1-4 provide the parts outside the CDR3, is DVKVTQSSRYLVKRTGEKVFLECVQDMDHENMFWYRQDPGLGLRLIYFSYDVKMKEKGDIPEGYSVSREKKERFSLILESASTNQTSMYLCASSQAGGGNEKLFFGSGTQLSVL.

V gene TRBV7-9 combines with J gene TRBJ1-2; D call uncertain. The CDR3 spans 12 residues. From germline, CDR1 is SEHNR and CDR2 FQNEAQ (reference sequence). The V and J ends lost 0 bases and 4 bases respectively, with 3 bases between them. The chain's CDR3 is CASSLASYGYTF. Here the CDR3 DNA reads TGTGCCAGCAGCTTAGCCAGCTATGGCTACACCTTC.

The DNA of the CDR3 is TGTGCCAGCAGTTTAATCTGGGCTGGGGACATTCAGTACTTC. Its translation is CASSLIWAGDIQYF. The chain combines TRBV27 with TRBJ2-4; D is undetermined. Germline CDR1 is MNHEY and CDR2 is SMNVEV (reference sequence). V gave up 2 bases and J gave up 8 bases, with 13 bases separating them. CDR3 length: 14 amino acids.

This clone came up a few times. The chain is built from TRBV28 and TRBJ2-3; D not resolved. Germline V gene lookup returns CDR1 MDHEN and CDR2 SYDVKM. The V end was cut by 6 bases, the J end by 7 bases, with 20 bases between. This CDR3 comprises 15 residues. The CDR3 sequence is CASRLRLGPSYTQYF. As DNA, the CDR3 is TGTGCCAGCAGACTTAGGTTAGGCCCCTCGTATACGCAGTATTTT.

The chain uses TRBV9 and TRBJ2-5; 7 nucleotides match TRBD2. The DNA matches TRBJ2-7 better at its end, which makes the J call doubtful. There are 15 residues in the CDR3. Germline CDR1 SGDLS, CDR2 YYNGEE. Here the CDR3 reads CASSVERGQPYEQYF. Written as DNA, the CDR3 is TGTGCCAGCAGCGTAGAGCGGGGCCAACCTTACGAGCAGTACTTC.

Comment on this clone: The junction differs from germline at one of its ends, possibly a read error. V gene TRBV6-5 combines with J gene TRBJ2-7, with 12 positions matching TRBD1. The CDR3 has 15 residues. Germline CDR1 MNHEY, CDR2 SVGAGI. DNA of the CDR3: TGTGCCGGCAGACCCCCGGGACAGGGGGCTGGCGAGCAGTACTTC. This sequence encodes CAGRPPGQGAGEQYF.

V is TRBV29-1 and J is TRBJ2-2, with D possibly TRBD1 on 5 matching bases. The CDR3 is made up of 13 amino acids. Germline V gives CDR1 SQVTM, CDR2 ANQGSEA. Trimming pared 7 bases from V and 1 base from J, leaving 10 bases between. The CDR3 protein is CSGQGQNTGELFF. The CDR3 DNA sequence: TGCAGCGGGCAGGGCCAGAACACCGGGGAGCTGTTTTTT.

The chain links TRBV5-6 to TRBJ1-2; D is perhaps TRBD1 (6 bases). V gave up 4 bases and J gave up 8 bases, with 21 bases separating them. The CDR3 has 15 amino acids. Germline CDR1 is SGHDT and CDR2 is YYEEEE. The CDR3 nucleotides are TGTGCCAGCAGCCGAACAGGGCCCAGAATCCTCGGCTACACCTTC. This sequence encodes CASSRTGPRILGYTF.

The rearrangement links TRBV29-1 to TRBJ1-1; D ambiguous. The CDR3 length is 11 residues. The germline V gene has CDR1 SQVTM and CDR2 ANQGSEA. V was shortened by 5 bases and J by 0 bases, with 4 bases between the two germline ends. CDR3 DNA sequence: TGCAGCGTTTACGTGAACACTGAAGCTTTCTTT. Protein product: CSVYVNTEAFF.